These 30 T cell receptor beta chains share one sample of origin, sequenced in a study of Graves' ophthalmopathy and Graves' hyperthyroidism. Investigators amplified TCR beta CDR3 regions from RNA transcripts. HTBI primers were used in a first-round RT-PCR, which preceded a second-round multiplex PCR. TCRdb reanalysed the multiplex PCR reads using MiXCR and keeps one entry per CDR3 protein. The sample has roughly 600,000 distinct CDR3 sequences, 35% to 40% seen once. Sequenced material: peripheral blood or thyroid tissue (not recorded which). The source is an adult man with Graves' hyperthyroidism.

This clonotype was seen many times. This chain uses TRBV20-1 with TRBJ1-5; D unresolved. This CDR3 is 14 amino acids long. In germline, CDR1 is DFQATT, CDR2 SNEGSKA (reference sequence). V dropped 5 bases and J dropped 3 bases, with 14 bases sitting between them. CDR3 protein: CSAADGDYNQPQHF. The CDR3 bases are TGCAGTGCTGCCGACGGGGATTACAATCAGCCCCAGCATTTT.

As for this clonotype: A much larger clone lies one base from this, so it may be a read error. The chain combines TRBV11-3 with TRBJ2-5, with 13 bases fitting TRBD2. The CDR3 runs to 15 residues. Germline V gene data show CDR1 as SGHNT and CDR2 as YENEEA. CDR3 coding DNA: TGTGCCAGCACGGGGACTAGCGGGATGGGGGAGACCCAGCACTTC. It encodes CASTGTSGMGETQHF.

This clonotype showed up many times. CDR3 region: CAISESTIEAFF. DNA of the CDR3: TGTGCCATCAGTGAGTCTACCATTGAAGCTTTCTTT. The V gene is TRBV10-3, the J gene TRBJ1-1, with unresolved D. The germline V gene encodes CDR1 ENHRY and CDR2 SYGVKD. V was pared by 0 bases and J by 7 bases, with 6 bases between. The CDR3 consists of 12 residues.

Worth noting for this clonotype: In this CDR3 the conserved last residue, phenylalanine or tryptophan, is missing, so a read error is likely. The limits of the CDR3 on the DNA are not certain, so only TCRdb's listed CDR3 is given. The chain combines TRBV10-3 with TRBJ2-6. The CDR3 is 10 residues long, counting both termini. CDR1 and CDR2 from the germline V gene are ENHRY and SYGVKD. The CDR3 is CATSDTKRTS.

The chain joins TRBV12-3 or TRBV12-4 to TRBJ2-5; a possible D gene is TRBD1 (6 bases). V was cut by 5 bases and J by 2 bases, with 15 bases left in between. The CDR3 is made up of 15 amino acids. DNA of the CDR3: TGTGCCAGCAGTCCCCGGACAGTACTTCAAGAGACCCAGTACTTC. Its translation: CASSPRTVLQETQYF.

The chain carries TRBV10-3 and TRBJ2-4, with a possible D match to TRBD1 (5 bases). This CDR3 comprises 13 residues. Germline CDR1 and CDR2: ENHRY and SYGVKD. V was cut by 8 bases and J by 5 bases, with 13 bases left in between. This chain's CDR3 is CAIGVAGQNIQYF. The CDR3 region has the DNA TGTGCCATCGGGGTCGCAGGGCAAAACATTCAGTACTTC.

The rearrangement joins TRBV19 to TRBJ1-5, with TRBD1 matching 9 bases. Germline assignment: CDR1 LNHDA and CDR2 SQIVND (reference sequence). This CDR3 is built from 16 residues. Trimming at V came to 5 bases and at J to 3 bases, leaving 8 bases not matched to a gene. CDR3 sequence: CASSPGTGLFNQPQHF. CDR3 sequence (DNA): TGTGCCAGTAGTCCCGGGACAGGGTTGTTCAATCAGCCCCAGCATTTT.

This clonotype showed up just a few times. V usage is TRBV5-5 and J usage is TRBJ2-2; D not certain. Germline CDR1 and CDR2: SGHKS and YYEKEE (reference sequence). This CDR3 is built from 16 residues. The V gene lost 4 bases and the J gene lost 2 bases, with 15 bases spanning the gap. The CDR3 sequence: CASSLSPGPNTGELFF. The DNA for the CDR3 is TGTGCCAGCAGCCTGAGCCCCGGGCCAAACACCGGGGAGCTGTTTTTT.

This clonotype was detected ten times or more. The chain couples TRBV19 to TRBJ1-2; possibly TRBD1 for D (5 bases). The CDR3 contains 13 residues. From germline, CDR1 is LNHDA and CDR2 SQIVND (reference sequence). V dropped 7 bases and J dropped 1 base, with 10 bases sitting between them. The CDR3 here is CASMGGINYGYTF. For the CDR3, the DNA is TGTGCCAGTATGGGGGGTATTAACTATGGCTACACCTTC.

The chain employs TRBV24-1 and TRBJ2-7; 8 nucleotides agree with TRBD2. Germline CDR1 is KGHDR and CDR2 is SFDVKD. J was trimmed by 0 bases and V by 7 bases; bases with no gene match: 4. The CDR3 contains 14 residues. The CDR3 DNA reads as TGTGCCACCAGAAAAAGCGGGAGCTCCTACGAGCAGTACTTC. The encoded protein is CATRKSGSSYEQYF.

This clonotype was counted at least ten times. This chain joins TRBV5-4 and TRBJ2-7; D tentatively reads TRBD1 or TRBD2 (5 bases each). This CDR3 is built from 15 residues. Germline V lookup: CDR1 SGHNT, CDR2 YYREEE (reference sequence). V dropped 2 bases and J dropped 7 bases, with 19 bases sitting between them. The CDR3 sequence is CASSLRFLGEEEQYF. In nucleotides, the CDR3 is TGTGCCAGCAGCTTACGTTTCTTGGGGGAAGAAGAGCAGTACTTC.

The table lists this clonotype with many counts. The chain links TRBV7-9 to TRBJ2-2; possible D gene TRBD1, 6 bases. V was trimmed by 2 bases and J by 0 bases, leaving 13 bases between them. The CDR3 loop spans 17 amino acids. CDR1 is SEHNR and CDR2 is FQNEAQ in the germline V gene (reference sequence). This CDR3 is CASSLPGQTTNTGELFF. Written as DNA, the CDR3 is TGTGCCAGCAGCTTACCCGGACAGACCACGAACACCGGGGAGCTGTTTTTT.

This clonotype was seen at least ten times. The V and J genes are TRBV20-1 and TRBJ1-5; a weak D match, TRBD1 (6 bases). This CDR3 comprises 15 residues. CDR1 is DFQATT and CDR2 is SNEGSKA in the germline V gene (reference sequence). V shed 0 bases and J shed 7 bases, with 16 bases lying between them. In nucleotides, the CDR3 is TGCAGTGCTAGAGAGGTTAAGGGGGTAGGACAGCCCCAGCATTTT. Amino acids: CSAREVKGVGQPQHF.

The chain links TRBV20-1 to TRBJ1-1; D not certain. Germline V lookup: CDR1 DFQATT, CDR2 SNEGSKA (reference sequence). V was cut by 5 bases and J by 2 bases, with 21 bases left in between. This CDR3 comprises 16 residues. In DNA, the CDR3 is TGCAGTGCTGGAAGGGTATCGGCCTCTGGAAACACTGAAGCTTTCTTT. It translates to CSAGRVSASGNTEAFF.

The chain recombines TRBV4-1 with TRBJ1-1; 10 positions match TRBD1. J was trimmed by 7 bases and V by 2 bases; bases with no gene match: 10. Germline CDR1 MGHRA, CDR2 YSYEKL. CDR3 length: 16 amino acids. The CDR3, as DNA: TGCGCCAGCAGCCAACTACCCCCGGGACAGGGGTTTGAAGCTTTCTTT. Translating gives CASSQLPPGQGFEAFF.

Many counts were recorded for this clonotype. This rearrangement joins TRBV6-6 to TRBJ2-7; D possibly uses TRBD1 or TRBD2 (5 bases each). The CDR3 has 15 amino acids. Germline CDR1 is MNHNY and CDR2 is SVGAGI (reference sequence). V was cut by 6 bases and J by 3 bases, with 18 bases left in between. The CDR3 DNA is TGTGCCAGCAGCGATCAGAGGGGACCGAACTACGAGCAGTACTTC. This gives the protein CASSDQRGPNYEQYF.

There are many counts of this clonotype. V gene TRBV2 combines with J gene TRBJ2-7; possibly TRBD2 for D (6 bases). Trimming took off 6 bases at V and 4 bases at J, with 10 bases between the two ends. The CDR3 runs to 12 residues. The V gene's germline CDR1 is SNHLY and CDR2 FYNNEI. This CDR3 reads CASRRLGYEQYF. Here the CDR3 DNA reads TGTGCCAGCAGGAGACTAGGTTACGAGCAGTACTTC.

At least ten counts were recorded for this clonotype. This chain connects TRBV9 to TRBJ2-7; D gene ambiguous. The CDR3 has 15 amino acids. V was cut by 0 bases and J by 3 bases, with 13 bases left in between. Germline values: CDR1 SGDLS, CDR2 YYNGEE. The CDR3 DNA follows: TGTGCCAGCAGCGTAGAGGCAGGACGTTACTACGAGCAGTACTTC. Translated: CASSVEAGRYYEQYF.

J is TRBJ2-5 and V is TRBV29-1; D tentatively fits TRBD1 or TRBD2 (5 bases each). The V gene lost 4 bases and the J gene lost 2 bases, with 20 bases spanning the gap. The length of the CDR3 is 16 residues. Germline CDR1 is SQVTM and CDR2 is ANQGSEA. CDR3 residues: CSVAPTGQAIQETQYF. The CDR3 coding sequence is TGCAGCGTTGCACCAACGGGGCAGGCCATTCAAGAGACCCAGTACTTC.

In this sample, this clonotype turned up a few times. The chain's CDR3 is CASSQEGQGVGNEQYF. The DNA of the CDR3 is TGTGCCAGCAGCCAAGAGGGACAGGGGGTGGGCAACGAGCAGTACTTC. V is TRBV13 and J is TRBJ2-7; 11 positions match TRBD1. J was trimmed by 5 bases and V by 5 bases; bases with no gene match: 11. Germline loops: CDR1 PRHDT, CDR2 FYEKMQ (reference sequence). The CDR3 is 16 amino acids.

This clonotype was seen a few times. CDR3 region: CSVDHRKYNEQFF. The CDR3 region has the DNA TGCAGCGTTGACCACAGAAAGTACAATGAGCAGTTCTTC. The chain has TRBV29-1 and TRBJ2-1; D call uncertain. This CDR3 comprises 13 residues. V gave up 3 bases and J gave up 4 bases, with 10 bases separating them. CDR1 is SQVTM and CDR2 is ANQGSEA in the germline V gene.

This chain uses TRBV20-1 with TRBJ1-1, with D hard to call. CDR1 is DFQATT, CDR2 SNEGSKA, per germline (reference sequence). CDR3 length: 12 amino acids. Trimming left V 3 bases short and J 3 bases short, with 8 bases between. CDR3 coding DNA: TGCAGTGCTAGTAAGTTGGACACTGAAGCTTTCTTT. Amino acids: CSASKLDTEAFF.

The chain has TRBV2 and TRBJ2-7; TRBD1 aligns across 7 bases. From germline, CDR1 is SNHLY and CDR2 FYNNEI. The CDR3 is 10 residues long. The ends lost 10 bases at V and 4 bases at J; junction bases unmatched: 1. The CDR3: CANRGYEQYF. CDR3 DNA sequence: TGTGCCAACAGGGGATACGAGCAGTACTTC.

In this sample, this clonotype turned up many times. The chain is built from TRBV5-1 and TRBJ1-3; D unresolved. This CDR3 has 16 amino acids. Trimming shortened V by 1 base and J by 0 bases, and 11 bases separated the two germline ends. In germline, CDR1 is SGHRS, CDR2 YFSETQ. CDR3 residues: CASSLKAADSGNTIYF. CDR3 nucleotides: TGCGCCAGCAGCTTGAAGGCAGCCGACTCTGGAAACACCATATATTTT.

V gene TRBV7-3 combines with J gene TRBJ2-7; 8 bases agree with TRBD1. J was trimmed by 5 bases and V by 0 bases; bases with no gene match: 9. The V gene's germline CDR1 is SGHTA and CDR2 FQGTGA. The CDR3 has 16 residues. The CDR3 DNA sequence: TGTGCCAGCAGCTTAACATCCGAGACAGGGGCGCACGAGCAGTACTTC. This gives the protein CASSLTSETGAHEQYF.

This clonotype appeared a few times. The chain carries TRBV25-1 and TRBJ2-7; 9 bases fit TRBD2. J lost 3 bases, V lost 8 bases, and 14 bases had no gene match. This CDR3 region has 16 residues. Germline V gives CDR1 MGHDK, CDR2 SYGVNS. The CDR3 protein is CASSGPSSGDGYEQYF. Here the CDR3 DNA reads TGTGCCAGCTCCGGCCCGTCTAGCGGGGACGGCTACGAGCAGTACTTC.

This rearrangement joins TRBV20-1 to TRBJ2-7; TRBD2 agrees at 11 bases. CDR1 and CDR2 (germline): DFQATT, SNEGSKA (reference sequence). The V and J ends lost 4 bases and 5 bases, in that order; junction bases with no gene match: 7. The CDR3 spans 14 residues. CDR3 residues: CSATILAGANEQYF. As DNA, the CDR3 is TGCAGTGCTACCATACTAGCGGGGGCGAACGAGCAGTACTTC.

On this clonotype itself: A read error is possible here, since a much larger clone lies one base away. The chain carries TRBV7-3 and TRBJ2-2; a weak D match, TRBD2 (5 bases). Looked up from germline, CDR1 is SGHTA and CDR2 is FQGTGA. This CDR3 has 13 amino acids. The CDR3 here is CASSFLETGEPFF. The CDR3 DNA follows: TGTGCCAGCAGCTTTCTGGAAACCGGGGAGCCGTTTTTT.

CDR3 loop: CSVTQGMIEHF. In nucleotides, the CDR3 is TGCAGCGTAACACAGGGCATGATCGAGCATTTT. This rearrangement joins TRBV29-1 to TRBJ1-5; tentatively, D is TRBD1 (6 bases). The length of the CDR3 is 11 residues. Germline V gene lookup returns CDR1 SQVTM and CDR2 ANQGSEA. V lost 6 bases and J lost 14, with 17 bases in between. Variable domain in full (rest from reference TRBV29-1 and TRBJ1-5): SAVISQKPSRDICQRGTSLTIQCQVDSQVTMMFWYRQQPGQSLTLIATANQGSEATYESGFVIDKFPISRPNLTFSTLTVSNMSPEDSSIYLCSVTQGMIEHFGDGTRLSIL.

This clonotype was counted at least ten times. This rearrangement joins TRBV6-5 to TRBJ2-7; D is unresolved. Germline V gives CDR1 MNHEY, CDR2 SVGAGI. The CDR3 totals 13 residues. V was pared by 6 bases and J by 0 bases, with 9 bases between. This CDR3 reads CASRGPFSYEQYF. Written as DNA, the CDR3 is TGTGCCAGCAGGGGCCCCTTCTCCTACGAGCAGTACTTC.